The rows below give T cell receptor beta chains drawn from one sample of a study of T cell clusters in autoimmune cytopenias. TCRdb re-called the multiplex PCR reads; every CDR3 protein appears as one record, without DNA. This repertoire includes 10,000 to 15,000 distinct CDR3 sequences. The same sample was also studied in work on T cell repertoires in aging, cancer and after chemotherapy.

Material for sequencing was peripheral blood. The receptors come from a human donor in good health. Each CDR3 is given with its conserved first and last residue.

>TRBV13|TRBJ1-2
CASSLLDRTDGYTF
>TRBV5-5|TRBJ1-4
CASSPGGTNEKLFF
>TRBV13|TRBJ2-7
CASSSRGGGEQYF
>TRBV10-2|TRBJ1-1
CASSEGGQHTEAFF
>TRBV19|TRBJ2-2
CASSITGSLANTGELFF
>TRBV30|TRBJ2-3
CAWSVRPQDTQYF
>TRBV29-1|TRBJ1-2
CSVQGNYGYTF
>TRBV6-5|TRBJ2-7
CASSTNGGGLAGPSYEQYF
>TRBV27|TRBJ2-5
CASSLRTTLPQETQYF
>TRBV6-2/TRBV6-3|TRBJ2-2
CASRGDTGELFF
>TRBV6-5|TRBJ1-1
CASSYAGNTEAFF
>TRBV5-6|TRBJ2-3
CASSLEPTGADTQYF